Shown below are 30 T cell receptor beta chains from a single sample sequenced in a study of shared clonotypes between healthy human individuals. Some clones are missing from TCRdb's copy, which holds only in-frame ones; the method was immunoSEQ multiplex PCR. Here the sample spans about 480,000 clones, 60% to 80% being singletons. The sample taken for sequencing was PBMCs. These receptors all come from a woman between 40 and 55 years old in good health. Some clones in this sample may be carry-over from other donors' samples.

The chain is built from TRBV28 and TRBJ2-1; tentatively, D is TRBD2 (6 bases). Germline V lookup: CDR1 MDHEN, CDR2 SYDVKM. The CDR3 contains 15 residues. V lost 3 bases, J lost 5 bases, and 14 bases lay in between. The CDR3 region is CASSLDSPGDNEQFF. In DNA form, the CDR3 reads TGTGCCAGCAGTTTGGATAGCCCGGGGGACAATGAGCAGTTCTTC.

This clone was detected only once. This may be a read error: a much more frequent sequence differs by one nucleotide. The rearrangement uses TRBV2 and TRBJ2-5; D not resolved. Judging by the DNA end, TRBJ2-7 fits better; the J call may be wrong. Germline V gene sequence: CDR1 SNHLY, CDR2 FYNNEI. The CDR3 extends over 11 amino acids. The CDR3 nucleotides read TGTGCCAGCAGCGAAACCTACGAGCAGTACTTC. Its translation is CASSETYEQYF.

The chain links TRBV7-3 to TRBJ2-1; a possible D gene is TRBD1 (6 bases). Per the germline V gene, CDR1 is SGHTA and CDR2 is FQGTGA. The V gene lost 0 bases and the J gene lost 0 bases, with 15 bases spanning the gap. This CDR3 spans 18 amino acids. The chain's CDR3 is CASSLTSVGAASYNEQFF. The CDR3 DNA reads TGTGCCAGCAGCTTAACTTCCGTGGGGGCTGCCTCCTACAATGAGCAGTTCTTC.

The chain carries TRBV9 and TRBJ2-1; TRBD2 is a possible D gene (7 bases). The CDR3 has 16 amino acids. Germline CDR1 and CDR2: SGDLS and YYNGEE. Trimming cost V 7 bases and J 4 bases, with 21 bases left between them. CDR3 residues: CASSASGAGAYNEQFF. The CDR3 nucleotides are TGTGCCAGCTCTGCGTCGGGGGCGGGAGCGTACAATGAGCAGTTCTTC.

For this clone: One base away lies a much larger clone, so this may be a sequencing read error. Distinct nucleotide sequences in the sample also encode this CDR3. This chain links TRBV30 with TRBJ1-5, with TRBD1 as a possible D gene (6 bases). CDR1 is GTSNPN, CDR2 SVGIG, per germline (reference sequence). This CDR3 contains 16 residues. The DNA for the CDR3 is TGTGCATGGAGTGGCGGCGGGGGGCAGGAGAACCAGCCCCAGCATTTT. Protein sequence: CAWSGGGGQENQPQHF.

As DNA, the CDR3 is TGCGCCAGCAGTGAGTACGATCAGCCCCAGCATTTT. Protein product: CASSEYDQPQHF. This sequence joins TRBV10-2 and TRBJ1-5; D not resolved. The germline CDR1 and CDR2 sequences are WSHSY and SAAADI. This CDR3 has 12 residues. V lost 1 base to trimming and J lost 5 bases, with 3 bases between them.

The rearrangement joins TRBV5-1 to TRBJ2-7, with TRBD2 identical over 7 bases. The germline V gene encodes CDR1 SGHRS and CDR2 YFSETQ. The CDR3 spans 15 residues. Unmatched junction bases numbered 5, after V lost 1 base and J lost 1 base. The CDR3 nucleotides read TGCGCCAGCAGCTTGATTAGCGGGTATTCCTACGAGCAGTACTTC. It specifies CASSLISGYSYEQYF.

The chain recombines TRBV5-1 with TRBJ2-1, with D maybe TRBD2 (5 bases). The CDR3 sequence is 14 residues long. Germline V gene lookup returns CDR1 SGHRS and CDR2 YFSETQ. V was trimmed by 4 bases and J by 5 bases, leaving 13 bases between them. CDR3 region: CASSVGLEHNEQFF. The DNA of the CDR3 is TGCGCCAGCAGCGTTGGACTGGAACACAATGAGCAGTTCTTC.

J is TRBJ2-7 and V is TRBV6-1; possibly TRBD1 for D (5 bases). From germline, CDR1 is MNHNS and CDR2 SASEGT. The CDR3 consists of 14 residues. Trimming removed 8 bases at V and 5 bases at J, with 19 bases between. The CDR3 here is CASEQVGDLHEQYF. DNA for the CDR3: TGTGCCAGCGAACAGGTAGGCGACCTCCACGAGCAGTACTTC.

The J gene is TRBJ1-2, the V gene TRBV28; the D is unclear. Trimming pared 1 base from V and 3 bases from J, leaving 18 bases between. Germline assignment: CDR1 MDHEN and CDR2 SYDVKM. The CDR3 extends over 17 amino acids. The CDR3 loop reads CASSLLGMVLNYYGYTF. CDR3 bases: TGTGCCAGCAGTTTATTAGGGATGGTGCTGAATTACTATGGCTACACCTTC.

This chain links TRBV13 with TRBJ2-1, with 12 bases matching TRBD2. Trimming took 5 bases from V and 6 from J; bases not matched to a gene: 5. Germline V gives CDR1 PRHDT, CDR2 FYEKMQ (reference sequence). The CDR3 consists of 15 residues. The CDR3 DNA reads as TGTGCCAGCAGCGCCCCTAGCGGGAGGGGCAATGAGCAGTTCTTC. Amino acids: CASSAPSGRGNEQFF.

The chain carries TRBV7-3 and TRBJ1-1, with D unresolved. The germline V and J ends were trimmed by 6 bases and 5 bases, with 16 bases remaining between them. The germline CDR1 and CDR2 sequences are SGHTA and FQGTGA. CDR3 length: 14 residues. The CDR3 DNA reads as TGTGCCAGCAGAAAATCTTGGGATGTGACTGAAGCTTTCTTT. Translated: CASRKSWDVTEAFF. Filled out from reference TRBV7-3 and TRBJ1-1, the complete variable domain reads GAGVSQTPSNKVTEKGKYVELRCDPISGHTALYWYRQSLGQGPEFLIYFQGTGAADDSGLPNDRFFAVRPEGSVSTLKIQRTERGDSAVYLCASRKSWDVTEAFFGQGTRLTVV.

On this clone itself: Other DNA sequences in this sample translate to the same CDR3. The chain links TRBV18 to TRBJ2-5, with 12 bases matching TRBD1. J lost 5 bases, V lost 5 bases, and 0 bases had no gene match. CDR1 KGHSH and CDR2 LQKENI come from the germline V gene. This CDR3 contains 13 residues. The CDR3 DNA sequence: TGTGCCAGCTCAGGGACAGGGGGCGAGACCCAGTACTTC. This codes for CASSGTGGETQYF.

This clone showed up just once. The V and J genes are TRBV28 and TRBJ1-3; no clear D gene. V lost 5 bases and J 0 bases, leaving 11 bases between the germline ends. Germline CDR1 MDHEN, CDR2 SYDVKM. This CDR3 contains 15 residues. As DNA, the CDR3 is TGTGCCAGCAGTCCTCAGAGTTACTCTGGAAACACCATATATTTT. Its translation is CASSPQSYSGNTIYF. The full variable domain, in which reference TRBV28 and TRBJ1-3 provide the parts outside the CDR3, is DVKVTQSSRYLVKRTGEKVFLECVQDMDHENMFWYRQDPGLGLRLIYFSYDVKMKEKGDIPEGYSVSREKKERFSLILESASTNQTSMYLCASSPQSYSGNTIYFGEGSWLTVV.

This clone was seen only once. The chain carries TRBV7-3 and TRBJ1-1; 11 bases map to TRBD1. The junction had 10 bases not matched to a gene; V was cut back by 5 bases and J by 5 bases. Germline V gene sequence: CDR1 SGHTA, CDR2 FQGTGA. This CDR3 comprises 16 residues. CDR3 sequence (DNA): TGTGCCAGCAGCCCCCCAGGGACAGGGGGAAGAACTGAAGCTTTCTTT. Its translation is CASSPPGTGGRTEAFF.

This clone has more than one count but fewer than ten. This chain uses TRBV7-2 with TRBJ2-3, with D perhaps matching TRBD1 or TRBD2 (5 bases each). CDR3 size: 14 residues. Germline CDR1 is SGHTA and CDR2 is FQGNSA. V lost 6 bases, J lost 3 bases, and 13 bases lay in between. CDR3 protein: CASSLEGPTDTQYF. DNA of the CDR3: TGTGCCAGCAGTCTAGAGGGACCGACAGATACGCAGTATTTT.

This sequence joins TRBV7-2 and TRBJ1-1, with D perhaps TRBD1 (6 bases). In germline, CDR1 is SGHTA, CDR2 FQGNSA. This CDR3 is built from 12 residues. Trimming shortened V by 5 bases and J by 9 bases, and 13 bases separated the two germline ends. The CDR3 region is CASSPRQVQAFF. The CDR3 nucleotides are TGTGCCAGCAGCCCGAGACAGGTTCAAGCTTTCTTT.

This clone was seen only once. The chain recombines TRBV9 with TRBJ2-2, with 10 bases aligning to TRBD2. The CDR3 spans 17 residues. V lost 0 bases and J lost 7; bases outside the gene matches: 9. Germline V gene sequence: CDR1 SGDLS, CDR2 YYNGEE. CDR3 in DNA: TGTGCCAGCAGCGTAGGGGGTAGCGGGAGGTATGTCGGGGAGCTGTTTTTT. Amino acids: CASSVGGSGRYVGELFF.

The rearrangement uses TRBV28 and TRBJ1-1; D may be TRBD1 (6 bases). Germline assignment: CDR1 MDHEN and CDR2 SYDVKM. The CDR3 loop spans 12 amino acids. Deletions cut 5 bases from V and 5 bases from J, with 9 bases between. For the CDR3, the DNA is TGTGCCAGCAGTCAAACAGGGACTGAAGCTTTCTTT. It encodes CASSQTGTEAFF.

The chain has TRBV5-1 and TRBJ2-3; no clear D gene. Germline V CDR1 and CDR2: SGHRS, YFSETQ. This CDR3 region has 17 residues. The V end was cut by 0 bases, the J end by 4 bases, with 18 bases between. The CDR3, as DNA: TGCGCCAGCAGCTTGGTACGGTCACAGCTCGCCGCAGATACGCAGTATTTT. Translating it yields CASSLVRSQLAADTQYF. The full variable domain, its missing parts supplied by reference TRBV5-1 and TRBJ2-3, is KAGVTQTPRYLIKTRGQQVTLSCSPISGHRSVSWYQQTPGQGLQFLFEYFSETQRNKGNFPGRFSGRQFSNSRSEMNVSTLELGDSALYLCASSLVRSQLAADTQYFGPGTRLTVL.

V is TRBV5-5 and J is TRBJ2-7; D perhaps matches TRBD1 (6 bases). Germline loops: CDR1 SGHKS, CDR2 YYEKEE (reference sequence). The ends were cut back, 6 bases at V and 6 bases at J, with 13 bases in the middle. CDR3 length equals 12 residues. CDR3: CASTRQAAEQYF. CDR3 sequence (DNA): TGTGCCAGCACCAGACAGGCCGCCGAGCAGTACTTC. The complete variable domain, with remaining parts taken from reference TRBV5-5 and TRBJ2-7, reads DAGVTQSPTHLIKTRGQQVTLRCSPISGHKSVSWYQQVLGQGPQFIFQYYEKEERGRGNFPDRFSARQFPNYSSELNVNALLLGDSALYLCASTRQAAEQYFGPGTRLTVT.

V is TRBV6-1 and J is TRBJ1-1, with 10 bases that match TRBD1. With V trimmed by 0 bases and J by 1 base, 11 bases remained unmatched. CDR1 and CDR2 (germline): MNHNS, SASEGT. The CDR3 length is 19 residues. The DNA of the CDR3 is TGTGCCAGCAGTGAAGCGCTTCTAGGGTGGACAGGGGGGAACACTGAAGCTTTCTTT. Translating it yields CASSEALLGWTGGNTEAFF.

The chain recombines TRBV27 with TRBJ2-5; D is possibly TRBD2 (7 bases). The CDR3 is 17 amino acids. V lost 2 bases, J lost 5 bases, and 21 bases lay in between. CDR1 and CDR2 from the germline V gene are MNHEY and SMNVEV (reference sequence). The CDR3 sequence: CASSLTPLAEGEETQYF. DNA for the CDR3: TGTGCCAGCAGTTTAACCCCTCTAGCGGAGGGGGAGGAGACCCAGTACTTC.

The V gene is TRBV29-1, the J gene TRBJ2-7; 7 nucleotides align to TRBD2. V trimming: 4 bases; J trimming: 3 bases; junction bases outside the gene matches: 6. The CDR3 loop spans 13 amino acids. From germline, CDR1 is SQVTM and CDR2 ANQGSEA. Written as DNA, the CDR3 is TGCAGCGTTGGGGAGGGGACGAACTACGAGCAGTACTTC. Translating gives CSVGEGTNYEQYF.

This chain connects TRBV7-9 to TRBJ2-1; 8 bases are a match to TRBD2. This CDR3 is built from 13 residues. J lost 7 bases, V lost 1 base, and 0 bases had no gene match. CDR1 SEHNR and CDR2 FQNEAQ come from the germline V gene (reference sequence). The CDR3 region is CASSLGGRNEQFF. CDR3 DNA sequence: TGTGCCAGCAGCTTAGGCGGGAGGAATGAGCAGTTCTTC.

This rearrangement joins TRBV2 to TRBJ2-3; the D is unclear. Germline values: CDR1 SNHLY, CDR2 FYNNEI. The V gene lost 6 bases and the J gene lost 4 bases, with 8 bases spanning the gap. This CDR3 region has 12 residues. The CDR3 region has the DNA TGTGCCAGCAGGCTGATAGCAGATACGCAGTATTTT. As protein: CASRLIADTQYF.

J is TRBJ2-7 and V is TRBV13; D uncertain. The germline V gene encodes CDR1 PRHDT and CDR2 FYEKMQ (reference sequence). The CDR3 spans 13 residues. Deletions cut 3 bases from V and 6 bases from J, with 12 bases between. The CDR3 protein is CASSFASYREQYF. The CDR3 DNA follows: TGTGCCAGCAGCTTTGCGTCTTATCGCGAGCAGTACTTC.

This rearrangement joins TRBV5-1 to TRBJ2-1; TRBD2 matches at 10 bases. Germline V gene sequence: CDR1 SGHRS, CDR2 YFSETQ. The length of the CDR3 is 16 residues. Trimming at V came to 4 bases and at J to 4 bases, leaving 8 bases not matched to a gene. The CDR3 reads CASSPNLAGAYNEQFF. The DNA of the CDR3 is TGCGCCAGCAGCCCTAACCTAGCGGGGGCATACAATGAGCAGTTCTTC.

This clone was seen once. The CDR3, as DNA: TGTGCCAGCAGTGAAGGGGGCTCCTACGAGCAGTACTTC. Its translation is CASSEGGSYEQYF. This sequence joins TRBV6-1 and TRBJ2-5; D remains unclear. The DNA matches TRBJ2-7 better at its end, which makes the J call doubtful. The germline V gene encodes CDR1 MNHNS and CDR2 SASEGT. This CDR3 is 13 amino acids long.

V and J are TRBV28 and TRBJ1-2; 7 nucleotides line up with TRBD1. Germline V gene data show CDR1 as MDHEN and CDR2 as SYDVKM. The length of the CDR3 is 14 residues. J gave up 4 bases and V 6 bases, and 8 bases lay outside the gene matches. In nucleotides, the CDR3 is TGTGCCAGCAGGCCGCAGGGACAGCGCTATGGCTACACCTTC. Its translation: CASRPQGQRYGYTF.